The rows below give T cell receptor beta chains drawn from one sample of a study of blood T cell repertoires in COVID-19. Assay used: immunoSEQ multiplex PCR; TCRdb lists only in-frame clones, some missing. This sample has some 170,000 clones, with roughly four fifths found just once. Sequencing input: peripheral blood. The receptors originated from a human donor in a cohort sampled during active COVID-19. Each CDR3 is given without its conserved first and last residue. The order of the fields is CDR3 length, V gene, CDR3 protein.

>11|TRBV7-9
ASRYTGEREAF
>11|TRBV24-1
ATSTGGMDGYT
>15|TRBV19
ASSIDRRAGVLGELF
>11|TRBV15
ATSGQGDQPQH
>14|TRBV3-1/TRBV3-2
ASSQGRLWRENEQY
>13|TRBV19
ASRDRGQSGNTIY
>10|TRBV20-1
SASTRLYGYT
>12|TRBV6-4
ASRGTGVNSPLH
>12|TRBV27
AKASGGARNEQF
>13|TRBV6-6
ASSYGTRGTDTQY
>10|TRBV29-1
SVELAGGGYT
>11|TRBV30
ACSGAIQETQY
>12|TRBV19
ASSPGGRVGPQH
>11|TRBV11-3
ASSSPRTGELF
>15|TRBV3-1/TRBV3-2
ASSQPKRQGSSYEQY
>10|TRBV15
ATSTQGNEQF
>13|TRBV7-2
ASSLDTSGRGEQY
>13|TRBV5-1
ASSLIQGTYNEQF
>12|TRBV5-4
ASTPTPNTYEQY
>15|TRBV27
ASRPQFRLAGGYEQF
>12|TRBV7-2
ASSLVGGDQPQH
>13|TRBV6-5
ASRSGTGGNSPLH
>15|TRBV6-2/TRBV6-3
ASSTSFGGVLNQPQH
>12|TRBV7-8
ASRSAGPKHEQY
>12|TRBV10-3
AASGQVDVDEQY
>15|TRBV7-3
ASSLTASSGNTGELF
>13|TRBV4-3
ASSHGTGGSYEQY
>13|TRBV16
ASSQGQVLDYGYT
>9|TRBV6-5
ASRQGSPLH
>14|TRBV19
ASKVGLAGVYGELF
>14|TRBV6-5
ASSYSRTGGGNTIY
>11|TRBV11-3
ASSLEGWDEQY
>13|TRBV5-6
ASSSQRTVNTEAF
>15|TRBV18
ASSPVVTSGGADTQY
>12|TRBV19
ASSDILSTDTQY
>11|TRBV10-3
AISETGGLGAF
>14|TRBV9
ASSGPPGDSYNEQF
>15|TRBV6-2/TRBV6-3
ASSTGTGGPSNQPQH
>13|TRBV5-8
ASSSSGSSYNEQF
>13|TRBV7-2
ASINGYSRGGELF
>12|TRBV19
ASSPVQGNDGYT
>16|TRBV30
AWSVRRLAVIPSNEQY
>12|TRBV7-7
ASSQSGGWDTQY
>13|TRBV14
ASSQDLLAGPEQY
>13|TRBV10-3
AISGGQGSDYGYT